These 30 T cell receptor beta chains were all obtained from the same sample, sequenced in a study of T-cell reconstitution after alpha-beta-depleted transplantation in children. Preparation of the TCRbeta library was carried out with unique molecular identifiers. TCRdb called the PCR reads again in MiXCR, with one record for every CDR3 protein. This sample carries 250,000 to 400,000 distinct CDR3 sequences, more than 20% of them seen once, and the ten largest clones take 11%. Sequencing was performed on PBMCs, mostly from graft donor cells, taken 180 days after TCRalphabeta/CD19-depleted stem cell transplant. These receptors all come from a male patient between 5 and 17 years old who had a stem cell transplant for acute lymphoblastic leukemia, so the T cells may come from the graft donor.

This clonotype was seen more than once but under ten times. CDR3 residues: CASSWVGESSYEQYF. CDR3 nucleotide sequence: TGCGCCAGCAGCTGGGTGGGGGAGAGCTCCTACGAGCAGTACTTC. This rearrangement joins TRBV5-1 to TRBJ2-7, with D perhaps matching TRBD1 or TRBD2 (5 bases each). This CDR3 comprises 15 residues. V lost 3 bases, J lost 0 bases, and 13 bases lay in between. Germline V gene lookup returns CDR1 SGHRS and CDR2 YFSETQ.

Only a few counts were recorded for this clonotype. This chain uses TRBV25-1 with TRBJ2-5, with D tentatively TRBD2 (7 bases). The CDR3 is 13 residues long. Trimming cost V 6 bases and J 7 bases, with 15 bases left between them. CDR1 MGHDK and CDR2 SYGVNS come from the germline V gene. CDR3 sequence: CASSLGGGGTQYF. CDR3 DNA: TGTGCCAGCAGCCTGGGGGGGGGCGGGACCCAGTACTTC.

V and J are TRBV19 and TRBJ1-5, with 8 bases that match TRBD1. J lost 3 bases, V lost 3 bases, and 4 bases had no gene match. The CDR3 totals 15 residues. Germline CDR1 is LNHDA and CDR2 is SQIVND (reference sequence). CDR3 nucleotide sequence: TGTGCCAGTAGTATCTCGACAGGGGCCAATCAGCCCCAGCATTTT. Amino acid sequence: CASSISTGANQPQHF.

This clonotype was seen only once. The CDR3 region is CASSQGTGGGEQYF. CDR3 nucleotides: TGTGCCAGCTCACAGGGGACAGGAGGGGGCGAGCAGTACTTC. This sequence joins TRBV18 and TRBJ2-7, with 8 bases identical to TRBD1. CDR1 is KGHSH, CDR2 LQKENI, per germline. Trimming took 4 bases from V and 6 from J; bases not matched to a gene: 8. The CDR3 extends over 14 amino acids.

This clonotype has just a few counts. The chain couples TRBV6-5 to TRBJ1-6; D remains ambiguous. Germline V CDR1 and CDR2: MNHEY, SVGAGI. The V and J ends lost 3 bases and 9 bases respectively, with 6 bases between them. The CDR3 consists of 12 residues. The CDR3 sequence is CASSYSASPLHF. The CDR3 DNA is TGTGCCAGCAGTTATTCGGCTTCACCCCTCCACTTT.

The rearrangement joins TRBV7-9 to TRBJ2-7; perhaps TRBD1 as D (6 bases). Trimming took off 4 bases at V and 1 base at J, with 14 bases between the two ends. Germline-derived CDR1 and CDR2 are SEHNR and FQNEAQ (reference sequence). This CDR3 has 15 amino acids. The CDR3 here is CASSSGVGVSYEQYF. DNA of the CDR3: TGTGCCAGCAGCTCAGGGGTTGGGGTTTCCTACGAGCAGTACTTC.

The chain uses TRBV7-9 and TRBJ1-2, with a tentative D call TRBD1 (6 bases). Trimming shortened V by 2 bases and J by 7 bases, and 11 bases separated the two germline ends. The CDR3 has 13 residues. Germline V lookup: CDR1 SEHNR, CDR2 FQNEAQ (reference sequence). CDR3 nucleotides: TGTGCCAGCAGCTTAACAGGAGGGGGTGGCTACACCTTC. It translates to CASSLTGGGGYTF.

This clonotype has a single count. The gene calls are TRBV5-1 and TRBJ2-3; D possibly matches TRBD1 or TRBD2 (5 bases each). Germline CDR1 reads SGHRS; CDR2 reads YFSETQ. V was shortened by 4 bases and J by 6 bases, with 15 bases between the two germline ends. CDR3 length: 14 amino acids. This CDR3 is CASSGTGYRDTQYF. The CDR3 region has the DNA TGCGCCAGCAGCGGGACGGGCTACCGGGATACGCAGTATTTT.

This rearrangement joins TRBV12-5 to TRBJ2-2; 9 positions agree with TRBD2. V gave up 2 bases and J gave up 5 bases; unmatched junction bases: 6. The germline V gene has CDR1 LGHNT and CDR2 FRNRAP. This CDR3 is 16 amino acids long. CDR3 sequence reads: CASGLWLAGRTGELFF. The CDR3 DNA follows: TGTGCTAGTGGTTTGTGGCTAGCGGGAAGGACCGGGGAGCTGTTTTTT.

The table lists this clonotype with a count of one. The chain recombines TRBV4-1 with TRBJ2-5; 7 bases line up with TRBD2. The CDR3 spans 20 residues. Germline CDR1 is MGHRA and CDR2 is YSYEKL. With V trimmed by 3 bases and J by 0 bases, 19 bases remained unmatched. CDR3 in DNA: TGCGCCAGCAGCCACCCCGCCCGCGGGGCAACCGGGACTAACCAAGAGACCCAGTACTTC. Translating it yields CASSHPARGATGTNQETQYF.

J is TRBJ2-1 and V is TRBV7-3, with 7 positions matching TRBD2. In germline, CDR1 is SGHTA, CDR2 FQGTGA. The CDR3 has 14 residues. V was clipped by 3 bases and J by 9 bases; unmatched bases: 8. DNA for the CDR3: TGTGCCAGCAGCTTTACGGCGGGAGCCGGTGAGCAGTTCTTC. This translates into CASSFTAGAGEQFF.

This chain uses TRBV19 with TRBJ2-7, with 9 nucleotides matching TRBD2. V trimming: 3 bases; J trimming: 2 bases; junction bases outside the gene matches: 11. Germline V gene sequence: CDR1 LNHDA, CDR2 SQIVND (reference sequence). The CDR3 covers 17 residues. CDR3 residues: CASSMWISGSRTYEQYF. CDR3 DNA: TGTGCCAGTAGTATGTGGATTAGCGGGAGTAGAACCTACGAGCAGTACTTC.

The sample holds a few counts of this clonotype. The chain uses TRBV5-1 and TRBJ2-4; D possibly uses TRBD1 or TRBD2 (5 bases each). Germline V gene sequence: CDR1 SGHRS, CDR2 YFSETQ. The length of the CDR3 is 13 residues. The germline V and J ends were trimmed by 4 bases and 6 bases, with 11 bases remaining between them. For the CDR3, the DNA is TGCGCCAGCAGCGCTGGGACCCTAAACATTCAGTACTTC. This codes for CASSAGTLNIQYF.

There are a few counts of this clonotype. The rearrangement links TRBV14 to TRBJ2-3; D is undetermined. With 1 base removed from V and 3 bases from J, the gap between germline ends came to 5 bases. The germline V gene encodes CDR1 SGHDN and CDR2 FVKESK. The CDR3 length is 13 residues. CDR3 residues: CASSQAQTDTQYF. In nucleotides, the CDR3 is TGTGCCAGCAGCCAAGCTCAGACAGATACGCAGTATTTT.

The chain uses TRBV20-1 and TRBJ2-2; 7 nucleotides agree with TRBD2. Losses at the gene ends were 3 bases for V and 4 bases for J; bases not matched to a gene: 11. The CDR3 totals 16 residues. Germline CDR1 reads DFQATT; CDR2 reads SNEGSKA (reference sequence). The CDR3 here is CSASRRLADFTGELFF. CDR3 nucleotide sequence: TGCAGTGCTAGTCGCCGGCTAGCGGATTTCACCGGGGAGCTGTTTTTT.

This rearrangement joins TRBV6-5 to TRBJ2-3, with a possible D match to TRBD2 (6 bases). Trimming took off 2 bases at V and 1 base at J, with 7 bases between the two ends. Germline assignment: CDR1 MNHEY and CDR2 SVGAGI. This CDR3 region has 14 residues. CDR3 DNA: TGTGCCAGCAGTTACGCGGGACGCACAGATACGCAGTATTTT. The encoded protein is CASSYAGRTDTQYF.

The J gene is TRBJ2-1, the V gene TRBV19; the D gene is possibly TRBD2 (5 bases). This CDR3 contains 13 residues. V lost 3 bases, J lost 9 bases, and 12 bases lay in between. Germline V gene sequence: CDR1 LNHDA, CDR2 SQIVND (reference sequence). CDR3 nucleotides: TGTGCCAGTAGTATGGACGGGGTTATTGAGCAGTTCTTC. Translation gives CASSMDGVIEQFF.

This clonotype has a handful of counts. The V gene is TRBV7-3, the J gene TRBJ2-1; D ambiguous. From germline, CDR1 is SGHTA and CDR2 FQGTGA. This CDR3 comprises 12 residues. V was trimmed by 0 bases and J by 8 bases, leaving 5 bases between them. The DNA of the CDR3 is TGTGCCAGCAGCTTAACTTACCATGAGCAGTTCTTC. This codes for CASSLTYHEQFF. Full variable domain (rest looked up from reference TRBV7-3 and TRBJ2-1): GAGVSQTPSNKVTEKGKYVELRCDPISGHTALYWYRQSLGQGPEFLIYFQGTGAADDSGLPNDRFFAVRPEGSVSTLKIQRTERGDSAVYLCASSLTYHEQFFGPGTRLTVL.

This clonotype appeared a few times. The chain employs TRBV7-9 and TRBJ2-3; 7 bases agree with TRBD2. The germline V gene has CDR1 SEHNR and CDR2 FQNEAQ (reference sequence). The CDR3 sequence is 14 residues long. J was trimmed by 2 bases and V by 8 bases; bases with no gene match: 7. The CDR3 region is CASEALADTDTQYF. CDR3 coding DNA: TGTGCCAGCGAGGCTCTAGCGGACACAGATACGCAGTATTTT.

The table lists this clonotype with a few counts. The CDR3 DNA reads TGTGCCAGTAGGACAGGGGCTAATGAGCAGTTCTTC. Translated: CASRTGANEQFF. The chain links TRBV19 to TRBJ2-1; TRBD1 matches 8 bases. The CDR3 spans 12 residues. From germline, CDR1 is LNHDA and CDR2 SQIVND (reference sequence). Germline trimming cut 6 bases from V and 7 bases from J; bases unmatched to any gene: 2.

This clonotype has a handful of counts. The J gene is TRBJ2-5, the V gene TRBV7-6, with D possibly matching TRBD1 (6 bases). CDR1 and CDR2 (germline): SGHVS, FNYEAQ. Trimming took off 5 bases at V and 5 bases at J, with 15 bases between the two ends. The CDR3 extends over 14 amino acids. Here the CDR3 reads CASSLTTGLETQYF. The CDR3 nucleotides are TGTGCCAGCAGCCTCACGACAGGACTTGAGACCCAGTACTTC.

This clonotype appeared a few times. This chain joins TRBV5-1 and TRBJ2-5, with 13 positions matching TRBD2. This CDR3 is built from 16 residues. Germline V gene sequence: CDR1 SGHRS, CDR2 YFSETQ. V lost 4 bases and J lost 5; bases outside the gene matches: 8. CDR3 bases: TGCGCCAGCAGCCTACTCGGACTAGCGGGAGAGGAGACCCAGTACTTC. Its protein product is CASSLLGLAGEETQYF.

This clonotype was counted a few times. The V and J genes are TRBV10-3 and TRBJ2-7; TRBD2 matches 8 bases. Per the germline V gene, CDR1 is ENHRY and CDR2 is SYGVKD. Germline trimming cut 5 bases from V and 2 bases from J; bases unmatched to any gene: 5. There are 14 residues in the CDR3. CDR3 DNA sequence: TGTGCCATCAGTTTTAGCGGGATGACCTACGAGCAGTACTTC. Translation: CAISFSGMTYEQYF.

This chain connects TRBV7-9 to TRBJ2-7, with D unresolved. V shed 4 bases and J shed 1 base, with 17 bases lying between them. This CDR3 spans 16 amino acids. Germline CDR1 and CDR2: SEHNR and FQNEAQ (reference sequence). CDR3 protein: CASSSHSNRLSYEQYF. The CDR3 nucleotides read TGTGCCAGCAGCTCACATAGCAACAGACTTTCCTACGAGCAGTACTTC. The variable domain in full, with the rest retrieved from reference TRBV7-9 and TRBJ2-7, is DTGVSQNPRHKITKRGQNVTFRCDPISEHNRLYWYRQTLGQGPEFLTYFQNEAQLEKSRLLSDRFSAERPKGSFSTLEIQRTEQGDSAMYLCASSSHSNRLSYEQYFGPGTRLTVT.

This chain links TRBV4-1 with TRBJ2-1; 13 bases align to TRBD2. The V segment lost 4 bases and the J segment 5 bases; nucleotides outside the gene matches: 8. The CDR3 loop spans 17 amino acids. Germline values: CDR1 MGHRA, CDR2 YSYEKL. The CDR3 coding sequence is TGCGCCAGCAGCCGCCCCTTACTAGCGGGAGGGGACAATGAGCAGTTCTTC. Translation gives CASSRPLLAGGDNEQFF.

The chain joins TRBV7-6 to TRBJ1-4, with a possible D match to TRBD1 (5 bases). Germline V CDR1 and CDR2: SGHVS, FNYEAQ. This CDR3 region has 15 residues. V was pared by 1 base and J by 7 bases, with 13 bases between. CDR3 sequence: CASSLVGGAGEKLFF. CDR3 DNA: TGTGCCAGCAGCTTAGTGGGGGGAGCTGGTGAAAAACTGTTTTTT. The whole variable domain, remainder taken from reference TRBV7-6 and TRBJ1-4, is GAGVSQSPRYKVTKRGQDVALRCDPISGHVSLYWYRQALGQGPEFLTYFNYEAQQDKSGLPNDRFSAERPEGSISTLTIQRTEQRDSAMYRCASSLVGGAGEKLFFGSGTQLSVL.

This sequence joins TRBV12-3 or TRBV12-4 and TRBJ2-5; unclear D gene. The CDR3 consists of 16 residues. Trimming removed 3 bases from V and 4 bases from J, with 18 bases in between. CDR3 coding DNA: TGTGCCAGCAGTTTCTGGGTTGGGCTCTCACGAGAGACCCAGTACTTC. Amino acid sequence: CASSFWVGLSRETQYF.

CDR3 region: CASRPTGSPQETQYF. The CDR3 region has the DNA TGTGCCAGCAGACCCACAGGGTCACCACAAGAGACCCAGTACTTC. V is TRBV7-9 and J is TRBJ2-5; a weak D match, TRBD1 (6 bases). Germline CDR1 and CDR2: SEHNR and FQNEAQ (reference sequence). The CDR3 runs 15 residues. The germline V and J ends were trimmed by 6 bases and 2 bases, with 16 bases remaining between them.

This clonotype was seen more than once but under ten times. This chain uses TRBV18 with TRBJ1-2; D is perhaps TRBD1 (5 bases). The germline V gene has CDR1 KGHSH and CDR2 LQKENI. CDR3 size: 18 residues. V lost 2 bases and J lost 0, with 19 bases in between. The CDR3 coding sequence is TGTGCCAGCTCACCATACAGGTTCCTGAGTGGGCCTAACTATGGCTACACCTTC. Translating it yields CASSPYRFLSGPNYGYTF.

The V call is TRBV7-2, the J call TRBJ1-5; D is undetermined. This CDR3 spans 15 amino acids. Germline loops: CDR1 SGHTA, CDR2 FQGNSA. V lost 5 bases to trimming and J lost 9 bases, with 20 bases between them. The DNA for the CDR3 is TGTGCCAGCAGCCTCGGACTGACCGGGATTCGGCCCCAGCATTTT. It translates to CASSLGLTGIRPQHF.